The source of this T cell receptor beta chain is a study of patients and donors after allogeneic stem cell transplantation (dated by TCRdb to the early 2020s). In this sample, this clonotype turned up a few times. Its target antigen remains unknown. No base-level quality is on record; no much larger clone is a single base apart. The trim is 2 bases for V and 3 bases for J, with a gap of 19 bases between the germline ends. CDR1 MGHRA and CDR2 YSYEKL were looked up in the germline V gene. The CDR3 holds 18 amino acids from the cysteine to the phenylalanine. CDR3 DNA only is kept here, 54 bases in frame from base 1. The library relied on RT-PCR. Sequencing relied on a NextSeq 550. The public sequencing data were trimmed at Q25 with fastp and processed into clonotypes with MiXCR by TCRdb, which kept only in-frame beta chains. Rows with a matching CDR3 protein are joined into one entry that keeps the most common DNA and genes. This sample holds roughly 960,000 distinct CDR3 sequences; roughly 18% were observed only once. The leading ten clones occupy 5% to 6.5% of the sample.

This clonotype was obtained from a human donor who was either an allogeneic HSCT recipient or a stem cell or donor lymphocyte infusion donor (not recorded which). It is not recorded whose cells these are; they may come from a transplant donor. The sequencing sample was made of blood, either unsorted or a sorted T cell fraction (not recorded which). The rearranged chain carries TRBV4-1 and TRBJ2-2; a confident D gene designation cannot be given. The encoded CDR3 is CASSQRYRRVKDTGELFF. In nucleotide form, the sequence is TGCGCCAGCAGCCAACGGTACAGAAGGGTTAAGGACACCGGGGAGCTGTTTTTT.